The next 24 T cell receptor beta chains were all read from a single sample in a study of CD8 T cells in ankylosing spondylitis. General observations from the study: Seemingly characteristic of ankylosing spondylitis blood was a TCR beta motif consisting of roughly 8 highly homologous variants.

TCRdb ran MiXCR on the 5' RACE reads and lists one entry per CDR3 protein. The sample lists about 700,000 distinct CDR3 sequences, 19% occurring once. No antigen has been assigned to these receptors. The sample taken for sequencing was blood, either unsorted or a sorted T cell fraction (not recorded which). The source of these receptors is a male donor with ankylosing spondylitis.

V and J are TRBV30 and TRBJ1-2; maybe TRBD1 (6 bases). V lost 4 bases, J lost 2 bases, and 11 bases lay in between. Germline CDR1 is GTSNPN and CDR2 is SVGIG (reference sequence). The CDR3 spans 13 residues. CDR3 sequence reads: CAWKGQLNYGYTF. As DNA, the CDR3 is TGTGCCTGGAAGGGACAACTAAACTATGGCTACACCTTC.

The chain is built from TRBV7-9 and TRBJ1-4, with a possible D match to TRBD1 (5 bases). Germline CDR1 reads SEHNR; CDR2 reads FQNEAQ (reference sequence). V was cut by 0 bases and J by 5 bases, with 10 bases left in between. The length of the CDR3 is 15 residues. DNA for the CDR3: TGTGCCAGCAGCTTAGCCCTGACAGAGAATGAAAAACTGTTTTTT. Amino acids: CASSLALTENEKLFF.

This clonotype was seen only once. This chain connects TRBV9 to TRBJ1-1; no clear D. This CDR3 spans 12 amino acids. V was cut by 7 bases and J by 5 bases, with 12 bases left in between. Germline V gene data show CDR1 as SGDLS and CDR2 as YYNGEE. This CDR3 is CASGTLTTEAFF. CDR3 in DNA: TGTGCCAGCGGCACCCTGACTACTGAAGCTTTCTTT.

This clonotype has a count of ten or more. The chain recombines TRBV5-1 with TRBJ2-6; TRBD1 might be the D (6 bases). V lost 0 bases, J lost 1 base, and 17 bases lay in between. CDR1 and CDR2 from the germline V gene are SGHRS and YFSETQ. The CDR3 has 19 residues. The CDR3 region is CASSLDPLSGTSGANVLTF. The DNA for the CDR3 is TGCGCCAGCAGCTTGGACCCCTTGTCAGGGACATCTGGGGCCAACGTCCTGACTTTC.

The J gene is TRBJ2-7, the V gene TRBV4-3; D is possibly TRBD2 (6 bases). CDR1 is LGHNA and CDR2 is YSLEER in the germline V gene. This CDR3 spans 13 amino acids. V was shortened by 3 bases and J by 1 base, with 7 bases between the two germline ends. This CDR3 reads CASSQRDSYEQYF. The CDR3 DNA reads TGCGCCAGCAGCCAGCGGGATTCCTACGAGCAGTACTTC.

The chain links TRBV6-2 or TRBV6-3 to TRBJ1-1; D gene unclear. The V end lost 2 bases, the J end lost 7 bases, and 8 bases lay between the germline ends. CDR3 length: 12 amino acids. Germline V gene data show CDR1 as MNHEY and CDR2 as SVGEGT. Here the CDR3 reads CASSYPEVEAFF. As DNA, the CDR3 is TGTGCCAGCAGTTACCCAGAAGTTGAAGCTTTCTTT.

CDR3: CASSLVTGVGEQYF. CDR3 nucleotide sequence: TGTGCCAGCAGCTTAGTGACGGGAGTGGGCGAGCAGTACTTC. The chain joins TRBV7-8 to TRBJ2-7; possibly TRBD2 for D (6 bases). Germline values: CDR1 SGHVS, CDR2 FQNEAQ. The CDR3 runs to 14 residues. V lost 1 base and J 6 bases, leaving 13 bases between the germline ends.

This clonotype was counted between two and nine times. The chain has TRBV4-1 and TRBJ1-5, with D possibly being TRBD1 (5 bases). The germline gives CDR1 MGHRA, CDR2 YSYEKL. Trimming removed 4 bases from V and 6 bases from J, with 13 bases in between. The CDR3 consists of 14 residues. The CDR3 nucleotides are TGCGCCAGCAGCCGAGGGGAGTTCGGTCAGCCCCAGCATTTT. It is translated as CASSRGEFGQPQHF.

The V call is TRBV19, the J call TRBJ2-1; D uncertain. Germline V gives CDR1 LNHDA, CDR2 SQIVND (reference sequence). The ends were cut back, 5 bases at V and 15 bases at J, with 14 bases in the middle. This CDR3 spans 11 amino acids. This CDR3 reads CASSAGPNGFF. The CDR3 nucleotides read TGTGCCAGTAGTGCCGGTCCCAACGGGTTCTTC.

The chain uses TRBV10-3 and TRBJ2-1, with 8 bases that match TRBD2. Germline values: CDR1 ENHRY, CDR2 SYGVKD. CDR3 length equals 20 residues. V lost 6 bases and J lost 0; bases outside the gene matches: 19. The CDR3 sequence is CAIRGGAGETKPGSYNEQFF. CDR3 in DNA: TGTGCCATCAGGGGGGGAGCGGGGGAAACAAAACCTGGCTCCTACAATGAGCAGTTCTTC.

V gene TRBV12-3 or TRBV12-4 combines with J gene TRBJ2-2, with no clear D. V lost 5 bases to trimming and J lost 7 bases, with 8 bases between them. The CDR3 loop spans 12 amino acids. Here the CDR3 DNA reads TGTGCCAGCAGTCCTAAATACGGGGAGCTGTTTTTT. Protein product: CASSPKYGELFF.

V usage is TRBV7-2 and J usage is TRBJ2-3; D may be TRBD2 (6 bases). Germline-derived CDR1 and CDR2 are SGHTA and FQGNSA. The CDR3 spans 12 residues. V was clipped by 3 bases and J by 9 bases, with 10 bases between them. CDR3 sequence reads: CASSFGGATQYF. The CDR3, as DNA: TGTGCCAGCAGCTTCGGCGGGGCCACGCAGTATTTT.

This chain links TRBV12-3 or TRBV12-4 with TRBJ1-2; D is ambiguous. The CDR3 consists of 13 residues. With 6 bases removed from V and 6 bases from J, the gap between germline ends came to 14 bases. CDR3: CASSSPGMHGYTF. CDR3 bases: TGTGCCAGCAGCTCGCCAGGAATGCATGGCTACACCTTC.

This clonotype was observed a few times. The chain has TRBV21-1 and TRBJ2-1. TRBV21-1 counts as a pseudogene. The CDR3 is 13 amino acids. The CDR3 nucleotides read TGTGCCAGCAGCACAGCGGGCATCAATGAGCAGTTCTTC. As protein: CASSTAGINEQFF.

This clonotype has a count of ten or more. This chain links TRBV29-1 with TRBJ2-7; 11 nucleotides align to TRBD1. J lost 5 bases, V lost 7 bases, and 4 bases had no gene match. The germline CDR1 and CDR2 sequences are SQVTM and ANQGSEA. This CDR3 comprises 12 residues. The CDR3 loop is CSARTGGNEQYF. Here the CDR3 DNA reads TGCAGCGCCCGGACAGGGGGCAACGAGCAGTACTTC.

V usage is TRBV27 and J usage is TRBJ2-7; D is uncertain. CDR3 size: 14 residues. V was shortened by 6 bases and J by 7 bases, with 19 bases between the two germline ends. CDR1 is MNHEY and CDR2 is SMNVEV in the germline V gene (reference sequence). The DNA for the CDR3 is TGTGCCAGCAGCCCTCTCGGGTGGGGTCTTGAGCAGTACTTC. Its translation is CASSPLGWGLEQYF.

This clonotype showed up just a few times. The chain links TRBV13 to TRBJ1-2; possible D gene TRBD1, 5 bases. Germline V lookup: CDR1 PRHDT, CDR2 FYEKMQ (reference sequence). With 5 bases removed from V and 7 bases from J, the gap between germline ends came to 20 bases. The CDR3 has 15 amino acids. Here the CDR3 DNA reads TGTGCCAGCAGCCCCCTTGGGGCAGGGAGACTTGGCTACACCTTC. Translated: CASSPLGAGRLGYTF. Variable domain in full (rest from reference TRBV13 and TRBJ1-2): AAGVIQSPRHLIKEKRETATLKCYPIPRHDTVYWYQQGPGQDPQFLISFYEKMQSDKGSIPDRFSAQQFSDYHSELNMSSLELGDSALYFCASSPLGAGRLGYTFGSGTRLTVV.

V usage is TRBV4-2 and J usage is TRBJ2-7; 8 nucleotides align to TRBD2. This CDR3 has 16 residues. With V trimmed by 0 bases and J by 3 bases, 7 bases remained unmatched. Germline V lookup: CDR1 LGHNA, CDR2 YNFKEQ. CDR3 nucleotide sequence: TGTGCCAGCAGCCAAGATGTGGTAGCGGGGCACTACGAGCAGTACTTC. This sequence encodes CASSQDVVAGHYEQYF.

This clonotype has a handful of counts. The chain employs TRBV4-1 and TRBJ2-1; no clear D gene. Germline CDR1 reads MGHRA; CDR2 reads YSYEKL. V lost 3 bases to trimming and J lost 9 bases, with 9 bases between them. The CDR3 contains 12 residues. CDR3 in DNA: TGCGCCAGCAGCCAGGCGTACGGTGAGCAGTTCTTC. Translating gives CASSQAYGEQFF.

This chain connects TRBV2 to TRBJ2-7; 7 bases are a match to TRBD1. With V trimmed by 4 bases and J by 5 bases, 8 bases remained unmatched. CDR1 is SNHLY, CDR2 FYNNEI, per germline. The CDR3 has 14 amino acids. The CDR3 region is CASSGRQGKDEQYF. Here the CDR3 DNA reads TGTGCCAGCAGTGGGAGACAGGGTAAAGACGAGCAGTACTTC.

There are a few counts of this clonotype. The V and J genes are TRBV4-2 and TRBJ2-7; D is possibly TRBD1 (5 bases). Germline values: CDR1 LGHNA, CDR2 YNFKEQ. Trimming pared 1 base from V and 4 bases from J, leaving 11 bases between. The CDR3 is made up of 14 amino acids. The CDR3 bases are TGTGCCAGCAGCCAAGGTGCGACAGAGTACGAGCAGTACTTC. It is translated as CASSQGATEYEQYF.

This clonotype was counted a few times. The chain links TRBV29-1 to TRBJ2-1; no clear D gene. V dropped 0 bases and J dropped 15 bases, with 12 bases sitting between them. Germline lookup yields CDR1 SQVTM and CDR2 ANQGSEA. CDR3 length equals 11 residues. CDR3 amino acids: CSVEDPREWFF. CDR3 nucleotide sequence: TGCAGCGTTGAAGATCCCCGAGAGTGGTTCTTC.

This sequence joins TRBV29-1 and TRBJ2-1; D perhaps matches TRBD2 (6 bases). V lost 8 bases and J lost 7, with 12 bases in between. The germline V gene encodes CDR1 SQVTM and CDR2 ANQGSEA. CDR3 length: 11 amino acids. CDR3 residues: CSILAANEQFF. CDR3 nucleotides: TGCAGCATCTTAGCGGCTAATGAGCAGTTCTTC.

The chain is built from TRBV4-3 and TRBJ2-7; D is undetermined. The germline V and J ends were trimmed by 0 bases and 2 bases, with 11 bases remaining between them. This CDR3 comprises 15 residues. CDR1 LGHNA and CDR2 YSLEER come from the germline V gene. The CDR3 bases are TGCGCCAGCAGCCAAGATGGTGGGTCCGCCTACGAGCAGTACTTC. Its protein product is CASSQDGGSAYEQYF.